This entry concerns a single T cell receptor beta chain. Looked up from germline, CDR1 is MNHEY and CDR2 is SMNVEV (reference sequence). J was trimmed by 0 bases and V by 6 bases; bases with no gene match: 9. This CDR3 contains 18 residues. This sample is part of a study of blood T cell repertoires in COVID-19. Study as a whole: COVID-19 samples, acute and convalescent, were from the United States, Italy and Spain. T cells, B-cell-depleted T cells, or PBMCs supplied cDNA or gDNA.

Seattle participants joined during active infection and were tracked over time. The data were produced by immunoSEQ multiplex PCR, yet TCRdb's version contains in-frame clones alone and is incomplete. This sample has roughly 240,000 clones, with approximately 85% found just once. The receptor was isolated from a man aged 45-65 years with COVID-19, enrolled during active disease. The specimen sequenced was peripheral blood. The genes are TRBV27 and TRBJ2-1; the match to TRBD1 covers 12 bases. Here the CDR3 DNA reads TGTGCCAGCAGATCGGGACAGGGGGCCCAAAGCTCCTACAATGAGCAGTTCTTC. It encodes CASRSGQGAQSSYNEQFF.